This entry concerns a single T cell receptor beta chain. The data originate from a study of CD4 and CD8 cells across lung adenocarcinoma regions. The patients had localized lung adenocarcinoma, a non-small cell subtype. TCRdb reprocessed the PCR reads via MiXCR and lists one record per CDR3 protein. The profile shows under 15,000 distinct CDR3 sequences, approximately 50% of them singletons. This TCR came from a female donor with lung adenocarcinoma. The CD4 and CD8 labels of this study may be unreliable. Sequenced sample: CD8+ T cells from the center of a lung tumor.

The chain's CDR3 is CATSLDGGPYNEQFF. The CDR3 DNA reads as TGTGCCACCAGCTTAGACGGGGGACCCTACAATGAGCAGTTCTTC. V usage is TRBV15 and J usage is TRBJ2-1; TRBD2 might be the D (6 bases). Germline CDR1 and CDR2: LNHNV and YYDKDF (reference sequence). The CDR3 runs 15 residues. V was clipped by 5 bases and J by 2 bases, with 13 bases between them.